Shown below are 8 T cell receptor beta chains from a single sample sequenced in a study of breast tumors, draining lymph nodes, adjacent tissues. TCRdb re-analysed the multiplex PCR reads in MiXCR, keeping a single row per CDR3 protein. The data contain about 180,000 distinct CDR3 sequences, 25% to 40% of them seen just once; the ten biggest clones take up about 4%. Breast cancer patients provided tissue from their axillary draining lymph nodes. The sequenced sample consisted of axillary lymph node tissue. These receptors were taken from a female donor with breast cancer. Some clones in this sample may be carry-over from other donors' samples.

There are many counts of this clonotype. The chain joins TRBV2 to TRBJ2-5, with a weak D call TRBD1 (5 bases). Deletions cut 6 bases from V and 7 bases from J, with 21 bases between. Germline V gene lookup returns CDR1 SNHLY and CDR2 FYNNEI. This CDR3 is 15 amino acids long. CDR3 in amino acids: CASRGHHRPDGTQYF. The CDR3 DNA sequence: TGTGCCAGCAGGGGGCATCATAGGCCAGATGGGACCCAGTACTTC.

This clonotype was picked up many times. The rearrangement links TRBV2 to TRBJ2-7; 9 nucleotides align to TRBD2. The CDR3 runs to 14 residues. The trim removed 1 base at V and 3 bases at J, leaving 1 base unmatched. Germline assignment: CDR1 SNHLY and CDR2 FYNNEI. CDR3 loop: CASSEGGGDYEQYF. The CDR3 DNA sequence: TGTGCCAGCAGTGAAGGCGGGGGGGACTACGAGCAGTACTTC.

The CDR3 DNA reads as TGCGCCAGCAGCTTGGATTACAGGTCGAACACTGAAGCTTTCTTT. It specifies CASSLDYRSNTEAFF. This rearrangement joins TRBV5-1 to TRBJ1-1; tentatively, D is TRBD1 (5 bases). This CDR3 has 15 residues. Germline CDR1 is SGHRS and CDR2 is YFSETQ. The ends were cut back, 0 bases at V and 1 base at J, with 10 bases in the middle. The full variable domain, in which reference TRBV5-1 and TRBJ1-1 provide the parts outside the CDR3, is KAGVTQTPRYLIKTRGQQVTLSCSPISGHRSVSWYQQTPGQGLQFLFEYFSETQRNKGNFPGRFSGRQFSNSRSEMNVSTLELGDSALYLCASSLDYRSNTEAFFGQGTRLTVV.

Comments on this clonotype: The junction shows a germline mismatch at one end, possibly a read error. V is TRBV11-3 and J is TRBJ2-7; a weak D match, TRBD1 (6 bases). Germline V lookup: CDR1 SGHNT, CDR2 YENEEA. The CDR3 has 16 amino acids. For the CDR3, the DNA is TGTGCCAGCAGCTTACCCGTTACAGGGCTTACCTACGAGCAATACTTC. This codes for CASSLPVTGLTYEQYF.

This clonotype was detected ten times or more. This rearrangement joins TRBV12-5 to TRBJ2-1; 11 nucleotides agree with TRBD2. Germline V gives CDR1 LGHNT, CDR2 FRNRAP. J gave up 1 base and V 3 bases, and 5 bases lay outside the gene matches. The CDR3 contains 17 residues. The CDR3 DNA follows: TGTGCTAGTGGTTTAATGGCTAGCGGGGGGTCCTACAATGAGCAGTTCTTC. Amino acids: CASGLMASGGSYNEQFF.

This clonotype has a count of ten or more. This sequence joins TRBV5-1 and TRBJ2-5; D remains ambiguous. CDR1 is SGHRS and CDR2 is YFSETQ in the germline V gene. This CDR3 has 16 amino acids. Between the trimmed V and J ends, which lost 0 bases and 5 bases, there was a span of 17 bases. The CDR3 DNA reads TGCGCCAGCAGCTTGGACCCGGGTGGGGTAGGGGAGACCCAGTACTTC. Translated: CASSLDPGGVGETQYF.

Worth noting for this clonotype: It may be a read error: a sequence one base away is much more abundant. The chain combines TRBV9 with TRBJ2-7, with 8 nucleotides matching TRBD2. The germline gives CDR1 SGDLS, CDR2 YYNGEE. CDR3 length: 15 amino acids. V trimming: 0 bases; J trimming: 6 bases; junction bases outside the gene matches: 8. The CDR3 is CASSVGAGGACEQYF. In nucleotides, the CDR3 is TGTGCCAGCAGCGTAGGGGCGGGGGGCGCCTGCGAGCAGTACTTC.

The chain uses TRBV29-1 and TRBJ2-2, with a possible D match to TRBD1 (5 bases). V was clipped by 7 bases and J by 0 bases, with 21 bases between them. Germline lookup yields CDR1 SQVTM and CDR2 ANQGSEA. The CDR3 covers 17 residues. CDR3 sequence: CSAPGPQGCANTGELFF. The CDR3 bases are TGCAGCGCTCCGGGTCCCCAGGGCTGTGCGAACACCGGGGAGCTGTTTTTT.